This T cell receptor (beta chain) was captured by sequencing in a study of cytomegalovirus exposure and HLA in healthy donors. Germline V gene data show CDR1 as SQVTM and CDR2 as ANQGSEA. The V gene lost 1 base and the J gene lost 3 bases, with 14 bases spanning the gap. The CDR3 consists of 15 residues. The PCR ran on 60 Vbeta and 13 Jbeta primers. The repertoire was sequenced with immunoSEQ multiplex PCR; TCRdb's copy has only in-frame clones and lacks some. The table lists 250,000 to 300,000 clones, about four fifths of them singletons. This receptor was taken from a woman between 35 and 50 years old in good health and CMV-seropositive. Source material: PBMCs. J is TRBJ2-3 and V is TRBV29-1; D may be TRBD2 (6 bases). This chain's CDR3 is CSVEVRARGTDTQYF. CDR3 DNA sequence: TGCAGCGTTGAAGTCCGGGCCCGGGGGACAGATACGCAGTATTTT.